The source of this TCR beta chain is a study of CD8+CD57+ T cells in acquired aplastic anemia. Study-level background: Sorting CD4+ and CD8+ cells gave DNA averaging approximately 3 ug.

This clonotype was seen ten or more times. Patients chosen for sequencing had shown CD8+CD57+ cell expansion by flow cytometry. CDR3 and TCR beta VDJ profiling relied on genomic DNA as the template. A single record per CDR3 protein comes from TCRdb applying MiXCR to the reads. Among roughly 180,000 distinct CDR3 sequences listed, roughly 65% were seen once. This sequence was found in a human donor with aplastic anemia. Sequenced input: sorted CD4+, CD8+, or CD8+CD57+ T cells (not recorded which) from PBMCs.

The DNA of the CDR3 is TGTGCCAGCAGCTTAGGTCGGGGGAGACAAGAGACCCAGTACTTC. Encoded protein: CASSLGRGRQETQYF. The chain couples TRBV7-9 to TRBJ2-5; tentatively, D is TRBD2 (6 bases). The CDR3 is 15 amino acids. CDR1 SEHNR and CDR2 FQNEAQ come from the germline V gene (reference sequence). V dropped 1 base and J dropped 2 bases, with 11 bases sitting between them.